This T cell receptor beta chain was sequenced for a study of spatial heterogeneity in lung cancer. Turning to the study itself: For the average unique TCR and UMI combination, more than nine occurrences appeared in raw reads.

All TCR cDNA molecules were individually tagged with a unique molecular identifier. TCRdb re-called the 5' RACE reads through MiXCR, storing one row per CDR3 protein. The sample shows several thousand distinct CDR3 sequences, around a tenth of them seen only once. The time point here: sample taken at primary tumor resection. Unsorted tumor, nontumor lung tissue or cryopreserved PBMC supplied the whole RNA. By share, this clonotype ranks as large (0.1 to 1%). Its antigen is not identified. Germline V gives CDR1 SEHNR, CDR2 FQNEAQ (reference sequence). The CDR3 length is 13 residues. J lost 5 bases, V lost 9 bases, and 7 bases had no gene match. General study points: Tumors with more nonsynonymous mutations had more expanded intratumoral alpha and beta TCRs. Ubiquitous and regional nonsynonymous mutations were tracked by counts of ubiquitous and regional expanded TCRs, respectively.

The TCR originated in a female donor with early-stage non-small cell lung cancer. V and J are TRBV7-9 and TRBJ2-3; 8 bases are shared with TRBD1. The sample in question was lung tumor tissue, obtained at surgery. CDR3 sequence (DNA): TGTGCCAGAAGTGGACAGGGCGTAGATACGCAGTATTTT. Its translation is CARSGQGVDTQYF.